These 14 T cell receptor beta chains were all obtained from the same sample, sequenced in a study of blood T cell repertoires in COVID-19. Profiling relied on immunoSEQ multiplex PCR, and the TCRdb table lists in-frame clones only, not all of them. The table has more than 150,000 clones, roughly 80% seen once. The source material was peripheral blood. These receptor sequences come from a man aged 50 to 60 who had recovered from COVID-19.

The chain uses TRBV5-4 and TRBJ2-7; 14 nucleotides agree with TRBD2. V shed 4 bases, J shed 6 bases, and the junction held 9 bases outside the gene matches. The CDR3 extends over 16 amino acids. The V gene's germline CDR1 is SGHNT and CDR2 YYREEE (reference sequence). CDR3 sequence (DNA): TGTGCCAGCAGCCCAGGGACTAGCGGGAGAAGAAGCGAGCAGTACTTC. It codes for CASSPGTSGRRSEQYF.

This clone was seen more than once but under ten times. This chain links TRBV5-4 with TRBJ2-2; 14 bases fit TRBD2. V gave up 4 bases and J gave up 2 bases; unmatched junction bases: 4. The germline gives CDR1 SGHNT, CDR2 YYREEE (reference sequence). The CDR3 extends over 17 amino acids. CDR3 amino acids: CASSRGLAGVNTGELFF. CDR3 nucleotides: TGTGCCAGCAGCCGGGGACTAGCGGGAGTAAACACCGGGGAGCTGTTTTTT.

V usage is TRBV25-1 and J usage is TRBJ1-5; 8 bases line up with TRBD1. Trimming took 7 bases from V and 4 from J; bases not matched to a gene: 12. The CDR3 length is 16 residues. CDR1 MGHDK and CDR2 SYGVNS come from the germline V gene. CDR3 in amino acids: CASTSWTGKGNQPQHF. In DNA form, the CDR3 reads TGTGCCAGCACCTCCTGGACAGGGAAAGGGAATCAGCCCCAGCATTTT.

This clone was seen only once. This chain connects TRBV10-3 to TRBJ2-3; D possibly corresponds to TRBD2 (6 bases). Trimming pared 4 bases from V and 1 base from J, leaving 9 bases between. Germline CDR1 and CDR2: ENHRY and SYGVKD. This CDR3 has 14 amino acids. The CDR3, as DNA: TGTGCCATCAGTGGACTAGTCGGCACAGATACGCAGTATTTT. Encoded protein: CAISGLVGTDTQYF.

The chain has TRBV7-9 and TRBJ1-2, with 8 bases identical to TRBD1. The CDR3 runs 14 residues. Germline V CDR1 and CDR2: SEHNR, FQNEAQ (reference sequence). With V trimmed by 2 bases and J by 3 bases, 2 bases remained unmatched. The CDR3 here is CASSLLGQDYGYTF. The CDR3 bases are TGTGCCAGCAGCTTACTGGGACAGGACTATGGCTACACCTTC.

A few counts support this clone. The chain couples TRBV28 to TRBJ1-2; tentative D call: TRBD1 (6 bases). V dropped 7 bases and J dropped 4 bases, with 16 bases sitting between them. Germline assignment: CDR1 MDHEN and CDR2 SYDVKM. The CDR3 totals 14 residues. The CDR3 DNA reads TGTGCCAGCATCGAAGACGGACAGCCCTATGGCTACACCTTC. Protein product: CASIEDGQPYGYTF.

This chain links TRBV4-1 with TRBJ1-3, with a tentative D call TRBD1 (6 bases). The CDR3 loop spans 18 amino acids. Germline values: CDR1 MGHRA, CDR2 YSYEKL. The V end lost 0 bases, the J end lost 0 bases, and 15 bases lay between the germline ends. CDR3 protein: CASSQEDSLIYSGNTIYF. Written as DNA, the CDR3 is TGCGCCAGCAGCCAAGAGGACAGCCTAATCTACTCTGGAAACACCATATATTTT.

This clone was detected a few times. V and J are TRBV27 and TRBJ2-4; D remains unclear. Germline V gene data show CDR1 as MNHEY and CDR2 as SMNVEV (reference sequence). The V end was cut by 7 bases, the J end by 1 base, with 8 bases between. This CDR3 contains 13 residues. DNA of the CDR3: TGTGCCAGCAAAGGCAGGGCCAAAAACATTCAGTACTTC. Translating gives CASKGRAKNIQYF.

V is TRBV7-8 and J is TRBJ2-5; 11 positions agree with TRBD2. From germline, CDR1 is SGHVS and CDR2 FQNEAQ. The CDR3 loop spans 17 amino acids. The trim removed 1 base at V and 7 bases at J, leaving 11 bases unmatched. CDR3 sequence (DNA): TGTGCCAGCAGCTTAGTTCGGGTAGCGGGAGGGCGGGCGACCCAGTACTTC. As protein: CASSLVRVAGGRATQYF.

This chain joins TRBV2 and TRBJ1-5; 7 nucleotides match TRBD1. CDR1 and CDR2 (germline): SNHLY, FYNNEI. The ends lost 6 bases at V and 6 bases at J; junction bases unmatched: 11. CDR3 length equals 15 residues. Here the CDR3 reads CASRSTEQGIQPQHF. As DNA, the CDR3 is TGTGCCAGCAGGAGCACAGAACAGGGGATTCAGCCCCAGCATTTT.

The chain carries TRBV10-3 and TRBJ2-7; a weak D match, TRBD2 (5 bases). The V end lost 6 bases, the J end lost 4 bases, and 16 bases lay between the germline ends. The CDR3 contains 14 residues. The germline V gene has CDR1 ENHRY and CDR2 SYGVKD. The CDR3 DNA reads as TGTGCCATCAGCCCCAGTGGGAGTCCATACGAGCAGTACTTC. Protein product: CAISPSGSPYEQYF.

The chain uses TRBV3-1 (or the pseudogene TRBV3-2) and TRBJ2-3, with D unclear. The CDR3 is made up of 14 amino acids. Trimming shortened V by 1 base and J by 0 bases, and 5 bases separated the two germline ends. Germline loops: CDR1 LGHDT, CDR2 YNNKEL (reference sequence). The CDR3 loop reads CASSQGLSTDTQYF. CDR3 sequence (DNA): TGTGCCAGCAGCCAAGGACTTAGCACAGATACGCAGTATTTT.

The chain couples TRBV3-1 (or the pseudogene TRBV3-2) to TRBJ2-3; D is possibly TRBD2 (6 bases). The length of the CDR3 is 14 residues. Trimming removed 7 bases at V and 6 bases at J, with 17 bases between. The germline V gene has CDR1 LGHDT and CDR2 YNNKEL (reference sequence). The CDR3 region has the DNA TGTGCCAGCACCACCGGGACTGGTGCGGATACGCAGTATTTT. Its protein is CASTTGTGADTQYF.

The genes are TRBV6-6 and TRBJ1-1; perhaps TRBD1 as D (5 bases). Trimming removed 4 bases at V and 3 bases at J, with 15 bases between. In germline, CDR1 is MNHNY, CDR2 SVGAGI (reference sequence). The CDR3 contains 15 residues. The CDR3 bases are TGTGCCAGCAGTTTTAGGGGCGCGGGGGACACTGAAGCTTTCTTT. It encodes CASSFRGAGDTEAFF.